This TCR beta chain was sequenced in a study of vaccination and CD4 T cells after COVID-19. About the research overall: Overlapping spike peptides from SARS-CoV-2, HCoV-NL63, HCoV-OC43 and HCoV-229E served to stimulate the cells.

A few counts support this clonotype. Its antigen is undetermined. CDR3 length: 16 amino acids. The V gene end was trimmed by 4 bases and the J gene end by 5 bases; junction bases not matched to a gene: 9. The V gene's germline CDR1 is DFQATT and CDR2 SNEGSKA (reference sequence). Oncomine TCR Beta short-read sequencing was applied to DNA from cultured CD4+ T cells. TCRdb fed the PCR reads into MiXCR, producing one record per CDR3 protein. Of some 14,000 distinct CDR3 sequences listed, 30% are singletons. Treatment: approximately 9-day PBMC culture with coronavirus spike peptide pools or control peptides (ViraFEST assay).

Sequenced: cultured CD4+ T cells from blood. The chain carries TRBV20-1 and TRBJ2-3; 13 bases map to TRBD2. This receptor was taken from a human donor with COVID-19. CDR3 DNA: TGCAGTGCTAAGGGACCGGGACTAGCGGGGAAAGATACGCAGTATTTT. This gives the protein CSAKGPGLAGKDTQYF.